These T cell receptor beta chains were read from a single sample in a study of T cells after posttransplantation cyclophosphamide. Profiled with immunoSEQ multiplex PCR; TCRdb holds only in-frame clones, not every one. This sample comprises about 36,000 clones, none seen once only. The sample taken for sequencing was PBMCs. All receptors derive from a girl aged 5 to 17 in good health, CMV-negative, and a related stem cell transplant donor. Both conserved end residues are part of each CDR3. D genes are given only for firm matches. Rows give clone size only sometimes, using once, few, many, or a class for an expanded clone.

abundance	v_gene	j_gene	d_gene	CDR3aa	CDR3nt
-	TRBV9	TRBJ1-6	-	CASSVALDSSSYNSPLHF	TGTGCCAGCAGCGTAGCCTTGGACAGTAGCTCCTATAATTCACCCCTCCACTTT
-	TRBV7-2	TRBJ2-1	-	CASSQSRVANEQFF	TGTGCCAGCAGCCAGTCGAGGGTCGCCAATGAGCAGTTCTTC
many	TRBV5-6	TRBJ1-2	TRBD1	CASSLVVTGDGYTF	TGTGCCAGCAGCTTGGTAGTGACAGGGGATGGCTACACCTTC
many	TRBV7-9	TRBJ1-5	-	CASSLAADQPQHF	TGTGCCAGCAGCTTAGCCGCAGATCAGCCCCAGCATTTT
few	TRBV4-1	TRBJ2-7	TRBD1	CASSDDRVSYEQYF	TGCGCCAGCAGCGACGACAGGGTTTCCTACGAGCAGTACTTC
many	TRBV4-1	TRBJ2-2	-	CASSQYGGPQGGELFF	TGCGCCAGCAGCCAGTATGGGGGCCCTCAGGGAGGGGAGCTGTTTTTT
few	TRBV10-1	TRBJ2-5	TRBD2	CAPRGPSGRACVVETQYF	TGCGCCCCCCGAGGCCCTAGCGGGAGGGCGTGTGTGGTTGAGACCCAGTACTTC
-	TRBV7-2	TRBJ1-5	-	CASSTNKEYQPQHF	TGTGCCAGCAGCACTAACAAGGAGTATCAGCCCCAGCATTTT
many	TRBV27	TRBJ1-5	TRBD1	CASSLGQGPNQPQHF	TGTGCCAGCAGTTTAGGACAGGGGCCCAATCAGCCCCAGCATTTT
many	TRBV5-6	TRBJ2-3	-	CASSLWLGTTDTQYF	TGTGCCAGCAGCTTGTGGCTAGGCACCACAGATACGCAGTATTTT
-	TRBV7-2	TRBJ2-1	TRBD1	CASSSPRTGWSNEQFF	TGTGCCAGCAGCTCCCCAAGGACAGGCTGGAGCAATGAGCAGTTCTTC
few	TRBV5-6	TRBJ2-7	TRBD2	CASSFSLAGGLYEQYF	TGTGCCAGCAGCTTTTCCTTAGCGGGGGGCCTCTACGAGCAGTACTTC
many	TRBV11-2	TRBJ2-3	-	CASSLDSTDTQYF	TGTGCCAGCAGCTTGGACTCCACAGATACGCAGTATTTT
few	TRBV30	TRBJ2-5	-	CAWSVRGGTGKTQYF	TGTGCCTGGAGTGTACGGGGGGGGACAGGGAAGACCCAGTACTTC
many	TRBV4-1	TRBJ1-4	-	CASSQGRGLRANNEKLFF	TGCGCCAGCAGCCAAGGCAGGGGTTTGAGGGCCAATAATGAAAAACTGTTTTTT
many	TRBV28	TRBJ2-3	-	CASSFLTGTEDTQYF	TGTGCCAGCAGTTTCCTAACAGGGACGGAAGATACGCAGTATTTT
many	TRBV19	TRBJ2-3	TRBD2	CASSLGTRADTQYF	TGTGCCAGTAGCCTAGGGACTAGAGCAGATACGCAGTATTTT
-	TRBV9	TRBJ1-3	-	CASSLTTGPTGNTIYF	TGTGCCAGCAGCCTAACGACAGGTCCTACTGGAAACACCATATATTTT
few	TRBV7-9	TRBJ2-1	TRBD2	CASSSPPRSGRYNEQFF	TGTGCCAGCAGCTCTCCCCCTCGGAGCGGGAGATACAATGAGCAGTTCTTC
many	TRBV6-4	TRBJ2-1	TRBD2	CASSDSTSGYNEQFF	TGTGCCAGCAGTGACTCGACTAGCGGGTACAATGAGCAGTTCTTC
few	TRBV6-1	TRBJ2-6	-	CASSVGDGANVLTF	TGTGCCAGCAGTGTAGGGGATGGGGCCAACGTCCTGACTTTC
-	TRBV19	TRBJ2-7	-	CASSMGGMAYEQYF	TGTGCCAGTAGTATGGGGGGAATGGCCTACGAGCAGTACTTC
many	TRBV2	TRBJ2-7	TRBD2	CASSVRGEGEQYF	TGTGCCAGCAGTGTCCGGGGGGAAGGCGAGCAGTACTTC
-	TRBV28	TRBJ2-2	-	CAGKRDISTGELFF	TGTGCCGGCAAGCGGGACATCTCCACCGGGGAGCTGTTTTTT
many	TRBV19	TRBJ2-7	-	CASSMSQAPTYEQYF	TGTGCCAGTAGTATGTCTCAGGCCCCCACCTACGAGCAGTACTTC
-	TRBV9	TRBJ2-7	-	CASSVRGSYEQYF	TGTGCCAGCAGCGTAAGAGGCTCCTACGAGCAGTACTTC
many	TRBV5-4	TRBJ2-4	TRBD1	CASSLGQGAVKNIQYF	TGTGCCAGCAGCTTAGGACAGGGGGCAGTCAAAAACATTCAGTACTTC
-	TRBV11-2	TRBJ2-7	-	CASSLDIASSYEQYF	TGTGCCAGCAGCTTAGATATAGCGAGCTCCTACGAGCAGTACTTC
many	TRBV14	TRBJ1-2	-	CASSQAVYGYTF	TGTGCCAGCAGCCAAGCAGTCTATGGCTACACCTTC
few	TRBV4-1	TRBJ1-2	-	CASSQIGDLDYGYTF	TGCGCCAGCAGCCAAATCGGGGATTTGGACTATGGCTACACCTTC
many	TRBV10-3	TRBJ2-7	TRBD2	CAISVGGLAGPKDSYEQYF	TGTGCCATCAGTGTAGGAGGACTAGCGGGACCCAAGGACAGCTACGAGCAGTACTTC
few	TRBV5-6	TRBJ2-7	-	CASSRQGRSYEQYF	TGTGCCAGCAGCAGACAAGGCAGGTCTTACGAGCAGTACTTC
many	TRBV10-1	TRBJ1-4	-	CAIGGRDEKLFF	TGCGCCATCGGGGGACGGGATGAAAAACTGTTTTTT